These 5 T cell receptor beta chains were all obtained from the same sample, sequenced in a study of blood T cell repertoires in COVID-19. Only in-frame clones appear in the TCRdb table, and some are missing; sequencing was by immunoSEQ multiplex PCR. The data hold some 270,000 clones, with about 88% observed a single time. The specimen sequenced was PBMCs or T cells enriched from blood (not recorded which). These receptor sequences come from a woman between 50 and 59 years old who had been exposed to COVID-19.

The CDR3: CASSQRRHEGLRGPGYTF. The CDR3 bases are TGCGCCAGCAGCCAACGAAGACATGAAGGTCTCAGAGGGCCTGGCTACACCTTC. V and J are TRBV4-1 and TRBJ1-2; D unclear. V was shortened by 2 bases and J by 7 bases, with 26 bases between the two germline ends. There are 18 residues in the CDR3. CDR1 MGHRA and CDR2 YSYEKL come from the germline V gene.

The chain couples TRBV5-4 to TRBJ2-2; TRBD1 is a possible D gene (5 bases). V lost 1 base, J lost 4 bases, and 14 bases lay in between. From germline, CDR1 is SGHNT and CDR2 YYREEE (reference sequence). This CDR3 region has 16 residues. In DNA, the CDR3 is TGTGCCAGCAGCTTGAAGGTGACAGCCGGCACCGGGGAGCTGTTTTTT. Translation gives CASSLKVTAGTGELFF.

The rearrangement uses TRBV12-3 or TRBV12-4 and TRBJ1-1; no clear D. V was pared by 3 bases and J by 11 bases, with 10 bases between. The CDR3 extends over 11 amino acids. The CDR3 sequence is CASSFTVRAFF. The CDR3 DNA sequence: TGTGCCAGCAGTTTCACAGTCCGGGCTTTCTTT.

This clone was counted a few times. The chain uses TRBV6-2 or TRBV6-3 and TRBJ2-5; 8 nucleotides line up with TRBD2. V shed 4 bases and J 6 bases; nucleotides not matched to a gene: 7. Germline V lookup: CDR1 MNHEY, CDR2 SVGEGT. This CDR3 region has 14 residues. CDR3 sequence reads: CASSSGREGKTQYF. The CDR3 DNA is TGTGCCAGCAGTTCCGGGAGGGAGGGGAAGACCCAGTACTTC.

The chain has TRBV7-3 and TRBJ2-2; TRBD1 is a possible D gene (5 bases). V dropped 3 bases and J dropped 3 bases, with 11 bases sitting between them. CDR1 and CDR2 from the germline V gene are SGHTA and FQGTGA. The CDR3 covers 15 residues. The CDR3 DNA reads as TGTGCCAGCAGCTTCCAGGGCCTGGACACCGGGGAGCTGTTTTTT. Protein sequence: CASSFQGLDTGELFF.